This T cell receptor delta chain was found in a study of gamma-delta T cells after stem cell transplantation. This clone has just a few counts. TCRdb's protein, taken from a much larger clone, differs from this DNA's translation at residue 5, likely owing to a read error; the protein displayed comes from the DNA. TCRdb redid the clone calls on the RT-PCR reads with CATT. The sample has about 2,200 delta-chain clones; roughly 3% are singletons. The sequenced sample consisted of gamma-delta T cells. The sequence came from a human donor. It is not recorded whose cells these are; they may come from a transplant donor.

CDR3 nucleotides: TGTGCCTGTGACGCGGTGGGATACGGAAACAATAAACTCATCTTT. Its translation is CACDAVGYGNNKLIF. This sequence joins TRDV2 and TRDJ1; TRDD3 agrees at 8 bases. J gave up 6 bases and V 3 bases, and 11 bases lay outside the gene matches. This CDR3 has 15 residues. Looked up from germline, CDR1 is GEAIGNYY and CDR2 is EKD.